This passage covers 7 T cell receptor beta chains from one sample sequenced in a study of control samples from healthy donors and cancer patients. Assay used: immunoSEQ multiplex PCR; TCRdb lists only in-frame clones, some missing. The sample lists some 120,000 clones, around 93% occurring once. Sequenced sample: blood. The receptors were gathered from a man aged 18 to 29 in good health.

Only a few counts were recorded for this clone. This chain links TRBV11-2 with TRBJ2-1, with D unclear. CDR3 size: 14 residues. V lost 4 bases and J lost 5, with 12 bases in between. Germline loops: CDR1 SGHAT, CDR2 FQNNGV. The CDR3 here is CASSSSQLNNEQFF. Written as DNA, the CDR3 is TGTGCCAGCAGCTCCTCCCAACTTAACAATGAGCAGTTCTTC.

The CDR3 sequence is CASSLGPRGAETQYF. In nucleotides, the CDR3 is TGTGCCAGCAGCTTGGGTCCTCGTGGGGCAGAGACCCAGTACTTC. J is TRBJ2-5 and V is TRBV5-4; weak D call: TRBD1 (5 bases). This CDR3 is 15 amino acids long. With 0 bases removed from V and 4 bases from J, the gap between germline ends came to 13 bases. Germline V lookup: CDR1 SGHNT, CDR2 YYREEE (reference sequence).

The chain employs TRBV11-2 and TRBJ1-5, with D possibly matching TRBD1 (5 bases). V gave up 3 bases and J gave up 5 bases, with 8 bases separating them. The V gene's germline CDR1 is SGHAT and CDR2 FQNNGV. CDR3 size: 13 residues. The CDR3 coding sequence is TGTGCCAGCAGCTTTCAACAGGATCAGCCCCAGCATTTT. The encoded protein is CASSFQQDQPQHF.

The chain joins TRBV27 to TRBJ2-7; 7 nucleotides line up with TRBD1. Trimming cost V 2 bases and J 3 bases; bases outside gene matches: 4. This CDR3 is 14 amino acids long. Germline values: CDR1 MNHEY, CDR2 SMNVEV (reference sequence). The CDR3 protein is CASSLRQGVYEQYF. CDR3 DNA sequence: TGTGCCAGCAGTTTACGCCAGGGGGTCTACGAGCAGTACTTC.

The chain joins TRBV11-2 to TRBJ2-4; 12 bases map to TRBD2. V dropped 1 base and J dropped 8; count of bases not matched to a gene: 9. The CDR3 extends over 17 amino acids. Looked up from germline, CDR1 is SGHAT and CDR2 is FQNNGV. CDR3 sequence reads: CASSLGLAGGTKDIQYF. In DNA, the CDR3 is TGTGCCAGCAGCTTAGGCCTAGCGGGGGGGACTAAAGACATTCAGTACTTC.

The chain carries TRBV6-5 and TRBJ1-3; TRBD1 matches at 10 bases. Trimming cost V 6 bases and J 4 bases; bases outside gene matches: 3. CDR1 and CDR2 (germline): MNHEY, SVGAGI. The CDR3 runs to 14 residues. CDR3 loop: CASRGQGPGNTIYF. The CDR3, as DNA: TGTGCCAGCAGGGGACAGGGGCCGGGAAACACCATATATTTT.

In the case of this clone: Other DNA sequences in this specimen translate into the identical CDR3. The chain links TRBV6-5 to TRBJ1-4, with D hard to call. Trimming took off 0 bases at V and 5 bases at J, with 7 bases between the two ends. CDR1 is MNHEY and CDR2 is SVGAGI in the germline V gene. The length of the CDR3 is 14 residues. CDR3 loop: CASSYSGGNEKLFF. The CDR3 DNA reads as TGTGCCAGCAGTTACTCAGGTGGCAATGAAAAACTGTTTTTT.